This T cell receptor beta chain was documented in a study of T cell repertoires in ileal Crohn's disease. Noted time point: proximal margin of the surgical specimen (macroscopically non-inflamed). Some clones are missing from TCRdb's copy, which holds only in-frame ones; the method was immunoSEQ multiplex PCR. The data contain 1,500 to 2,000 clones, approximately 91% of them seen just once; the ten biggest clones take up roughly 9.1%. Trimming left V 4 bases short and J 3 bases short, with 10 bases between. CDR1 and CDR2 from the germline V gene are MGHRA and YSYEKL. The CDR3 runs 13 residues. This sequence was found in an adult with Crohn's disease. The chain couples TRBV4-1 to TRBJ2-7; no firm D call. Sequenced material: ileal tissue. The DNA for the CDR3 is TGCGCCAGCAGCCCCGACCCCGGCTACGAGCAGTACTTC. It codes for CASSPDPGYEQYF.